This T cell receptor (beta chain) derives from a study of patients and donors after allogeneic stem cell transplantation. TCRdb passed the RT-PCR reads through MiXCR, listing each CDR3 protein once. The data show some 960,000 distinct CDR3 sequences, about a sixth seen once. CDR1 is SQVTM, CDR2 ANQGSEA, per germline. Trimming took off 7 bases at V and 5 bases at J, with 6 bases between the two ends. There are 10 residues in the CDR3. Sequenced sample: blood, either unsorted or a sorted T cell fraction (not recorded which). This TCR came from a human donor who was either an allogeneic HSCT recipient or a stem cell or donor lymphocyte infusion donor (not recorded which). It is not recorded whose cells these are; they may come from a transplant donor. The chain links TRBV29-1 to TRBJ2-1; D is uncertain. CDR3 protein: CSGINNEQFF. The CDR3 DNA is TGCAGCGGGATAAACAATGAGCAGTTCTTC.